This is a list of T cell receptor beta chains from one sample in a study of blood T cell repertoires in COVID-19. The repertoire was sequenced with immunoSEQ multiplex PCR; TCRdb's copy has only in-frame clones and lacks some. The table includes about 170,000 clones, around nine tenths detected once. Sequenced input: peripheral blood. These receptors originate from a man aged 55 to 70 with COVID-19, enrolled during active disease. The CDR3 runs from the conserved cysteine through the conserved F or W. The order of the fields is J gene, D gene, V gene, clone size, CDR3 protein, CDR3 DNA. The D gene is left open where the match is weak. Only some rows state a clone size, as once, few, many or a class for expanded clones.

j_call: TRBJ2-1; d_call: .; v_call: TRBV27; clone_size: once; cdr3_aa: CASSFHGQRIYNEQFF; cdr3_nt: TGTGCCAGCAGTTTCCACGGACAGCGAATCTACAATGAGCAGTTCTTC
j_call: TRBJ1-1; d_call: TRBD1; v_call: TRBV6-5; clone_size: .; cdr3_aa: CASSWRGRAEAFF; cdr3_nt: TGTGCCAGCAGCTGGAGGGGGCGTGCTGAAGCTTTCTTT
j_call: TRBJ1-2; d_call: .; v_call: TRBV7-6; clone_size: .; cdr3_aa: CASSPQTGTQGFNYGYTF; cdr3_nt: TGTGCCAGCAGCCCCCAAACCGGGACACAAGGTTTTAACTATGGCTACACCTTC
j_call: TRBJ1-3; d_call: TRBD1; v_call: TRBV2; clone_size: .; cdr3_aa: CASSRQGQGLAGNTIYF; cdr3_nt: TGTGCCAGCAGTCGTCAAGGACAGGGTTTAGCTGGAAACACCATATATTTT
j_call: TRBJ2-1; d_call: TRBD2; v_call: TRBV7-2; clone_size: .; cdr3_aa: CASSHRAGANSYNEQFF; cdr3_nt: TGTGCCAGCAGCCATAGAGCGGGAGCGAACTCCTACAATGAGCAGTTCTTC
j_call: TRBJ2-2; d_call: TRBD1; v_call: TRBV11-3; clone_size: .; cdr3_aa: CASSLARDRVASTGELFF; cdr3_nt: TGTGCCAGCAGCTTAGCGCGGGACAGGGTAGCGAGTACCGGGGAGCTGTTTTTT
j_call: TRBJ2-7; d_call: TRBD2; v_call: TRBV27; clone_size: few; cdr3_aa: CASSLRGSYEQYF; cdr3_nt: TGTGCCAGCAGTTTGCGGGGGTCCTACGAGCAGTACTTC
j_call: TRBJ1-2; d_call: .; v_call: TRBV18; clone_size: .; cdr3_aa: CASSPPGAGGAVNYGYTF; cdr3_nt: TGTGCCAGCTCACCACCGGGAGCGGGGGGCGCAGTTAACTATGGCTACACCTTC
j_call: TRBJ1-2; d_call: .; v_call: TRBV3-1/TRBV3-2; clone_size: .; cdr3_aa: CASSQGWVGLYGYTF; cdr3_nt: TGTGCCAGCAGCCAAGGGTGGGTAGGACTCTATGGCTACACCTTC
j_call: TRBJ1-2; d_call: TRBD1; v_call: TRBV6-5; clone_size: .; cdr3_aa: CASSYRTGGNGYTF; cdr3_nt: TGTGCCAGCAGTTACCGGACAGGGGGCAATGGCTACACCTTC
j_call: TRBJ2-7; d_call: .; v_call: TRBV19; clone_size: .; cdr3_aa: CASSIRPGGAYEQYF; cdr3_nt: TGTGCCAGTAGTATACGCCCGGGGGGCGCCTACGAGCAGTACTTC
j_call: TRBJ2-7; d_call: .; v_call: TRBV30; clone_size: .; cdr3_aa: CAWNFAGYEQYF; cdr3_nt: TGTGCCTGGAACTTCGCGGGCTACGAGCAGTACTTC
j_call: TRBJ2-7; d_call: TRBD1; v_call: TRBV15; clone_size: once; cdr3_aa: CATSRERDRGDEQYF; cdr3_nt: TGTGCCACCAGCAGAGAAAGGGACAGGGGCGACGAGCAGTACTTC
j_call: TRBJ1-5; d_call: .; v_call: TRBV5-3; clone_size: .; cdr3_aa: CARSPKRQPQHF; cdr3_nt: TGTGCCAGAAGCCCAAAGAGGCAGCCCCAGCATTTT
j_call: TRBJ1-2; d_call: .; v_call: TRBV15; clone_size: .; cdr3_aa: CATSREGVGEGYTF; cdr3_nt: TGTGCCACCAGCAGGGAAGGGGTAGGAGAGGGCTACACCTTC
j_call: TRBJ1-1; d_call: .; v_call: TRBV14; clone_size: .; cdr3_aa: CASSRGLNTEAFF; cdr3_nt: TGTGCCAGCAGCCGGGGCCTGAACACTGAAGCTTTCTTT
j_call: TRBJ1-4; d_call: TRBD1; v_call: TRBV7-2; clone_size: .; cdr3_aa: CASSLATTGTVNEKLFF; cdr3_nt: TGTGCCAGCAGCTTAGCCACCACCGGGACAGTTAATGAAAAACTGTTTTTT
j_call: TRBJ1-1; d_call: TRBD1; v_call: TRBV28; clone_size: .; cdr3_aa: CASSFPTGGNTEAFF; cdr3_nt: TGTGCCAGCAGTTTTCCGACAGGGGGGAACACTGAAGCTTTCTTT
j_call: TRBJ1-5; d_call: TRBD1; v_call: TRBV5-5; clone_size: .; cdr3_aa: CASSLGGQYNQPQHF; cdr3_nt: TGTGCCAGCAGCTTGGGGGGACAGTACAATCAGCCCCAGCATTTT